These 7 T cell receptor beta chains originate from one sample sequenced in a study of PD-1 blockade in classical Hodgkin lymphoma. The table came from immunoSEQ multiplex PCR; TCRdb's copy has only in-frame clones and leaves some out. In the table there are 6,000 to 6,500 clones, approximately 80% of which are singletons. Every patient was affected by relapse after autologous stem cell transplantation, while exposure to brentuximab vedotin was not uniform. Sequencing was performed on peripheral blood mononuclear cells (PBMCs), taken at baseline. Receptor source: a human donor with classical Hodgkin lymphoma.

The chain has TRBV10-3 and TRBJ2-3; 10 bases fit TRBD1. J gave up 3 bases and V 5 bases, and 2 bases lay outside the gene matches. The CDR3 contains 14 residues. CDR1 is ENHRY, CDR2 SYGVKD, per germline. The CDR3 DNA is TGTGCCATCAGTAGGACAGGGGGGACAGATACGCAGTATTTT. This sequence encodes CAISRTGGTDTQYF.

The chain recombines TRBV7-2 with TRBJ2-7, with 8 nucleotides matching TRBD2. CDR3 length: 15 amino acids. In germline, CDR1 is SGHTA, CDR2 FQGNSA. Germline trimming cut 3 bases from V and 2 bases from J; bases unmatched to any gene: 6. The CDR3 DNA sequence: TGTGCCAGCAGCTTGGATAGCGGGATTGCCTACGAGCAGTACTTC. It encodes CASSLDSGIAYEQYF. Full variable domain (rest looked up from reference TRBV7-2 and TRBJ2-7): GAGVSQSPSNKVTEKGKDVELRCDPISGHTALYWYRQSLGQGLEFLIYFQGNSAPDKSGLPSDRFSAERTGGSVSTLTIQRTQQEDSAVYLCASSLDSGIAYEQYFGPGTRLTVT.

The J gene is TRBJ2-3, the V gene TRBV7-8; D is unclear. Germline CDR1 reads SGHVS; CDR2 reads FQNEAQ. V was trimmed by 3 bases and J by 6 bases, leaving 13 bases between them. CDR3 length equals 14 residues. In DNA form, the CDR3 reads TGTGCCAGCAGCTTTAAACCCGGTGGGGATACGCAGTATTTT. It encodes CASSFKPGGDTQYF.

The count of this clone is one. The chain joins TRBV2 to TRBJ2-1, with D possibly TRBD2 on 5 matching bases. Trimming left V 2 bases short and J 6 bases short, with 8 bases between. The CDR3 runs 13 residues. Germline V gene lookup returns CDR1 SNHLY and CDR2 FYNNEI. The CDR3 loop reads CASSEYAGNEQFF. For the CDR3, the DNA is TGTGCCAGCAGTGAATATGCGGGCAATGAGCAGTTCTTC.

Here the CDR3 DNA reads TGTGCCAGCAGCTTGGGACAGGGCATCCCCCAGGTGCACGAAAAACTGTTTTTT. Amino acid sequence: CASSLGQGIPQVHEKLFF. This chain joins TRBV13 and TRBJ1-4; TRBD1 matches at 9 bases. V lost 3 bases, J lost 8 bases, and 16 bases stayed unmatched. This CDR3 spans 18 amino acids. From germline, CDR1 is PRHDT and CDR2 FYEKMQ (reference sequence).

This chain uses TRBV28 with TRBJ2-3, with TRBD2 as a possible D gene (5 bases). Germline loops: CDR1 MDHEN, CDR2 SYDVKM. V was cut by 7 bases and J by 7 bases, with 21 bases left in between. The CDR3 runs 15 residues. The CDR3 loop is CASISGLLNTYTQYF. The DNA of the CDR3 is TGTGCCAGCATAAGCGGACTCCTAAACACTTATACGCAGTATTTT.

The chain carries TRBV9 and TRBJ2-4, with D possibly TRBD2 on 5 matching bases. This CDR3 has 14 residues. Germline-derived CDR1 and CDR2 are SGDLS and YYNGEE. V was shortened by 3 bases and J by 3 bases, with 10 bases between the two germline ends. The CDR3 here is CASSAAGNKNIQYF. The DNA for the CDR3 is TGTGCCAGCAGCGCGGCGGGTAACAAAAACATTCAGTACTTC.